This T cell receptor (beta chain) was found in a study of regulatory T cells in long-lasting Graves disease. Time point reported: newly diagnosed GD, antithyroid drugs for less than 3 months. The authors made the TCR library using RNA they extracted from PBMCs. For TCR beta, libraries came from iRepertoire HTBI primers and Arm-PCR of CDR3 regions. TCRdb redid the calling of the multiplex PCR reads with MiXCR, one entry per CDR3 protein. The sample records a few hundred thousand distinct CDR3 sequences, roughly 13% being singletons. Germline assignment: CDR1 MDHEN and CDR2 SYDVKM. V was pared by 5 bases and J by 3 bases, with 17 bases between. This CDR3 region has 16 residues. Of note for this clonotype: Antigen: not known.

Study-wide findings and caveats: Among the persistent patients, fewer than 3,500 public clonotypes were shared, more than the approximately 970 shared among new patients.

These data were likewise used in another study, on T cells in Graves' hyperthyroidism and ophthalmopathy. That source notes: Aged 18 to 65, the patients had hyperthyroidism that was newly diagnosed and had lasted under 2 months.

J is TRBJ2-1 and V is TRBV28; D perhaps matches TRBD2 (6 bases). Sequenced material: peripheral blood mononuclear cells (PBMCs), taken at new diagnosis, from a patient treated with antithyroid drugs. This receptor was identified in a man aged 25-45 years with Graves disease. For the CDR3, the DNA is TGTGCCAGCAGTCGAGGAGTCGGGAGTATCTACAATGAGCAGTTCTTC. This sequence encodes CASSRGVGSIYNEQFF.